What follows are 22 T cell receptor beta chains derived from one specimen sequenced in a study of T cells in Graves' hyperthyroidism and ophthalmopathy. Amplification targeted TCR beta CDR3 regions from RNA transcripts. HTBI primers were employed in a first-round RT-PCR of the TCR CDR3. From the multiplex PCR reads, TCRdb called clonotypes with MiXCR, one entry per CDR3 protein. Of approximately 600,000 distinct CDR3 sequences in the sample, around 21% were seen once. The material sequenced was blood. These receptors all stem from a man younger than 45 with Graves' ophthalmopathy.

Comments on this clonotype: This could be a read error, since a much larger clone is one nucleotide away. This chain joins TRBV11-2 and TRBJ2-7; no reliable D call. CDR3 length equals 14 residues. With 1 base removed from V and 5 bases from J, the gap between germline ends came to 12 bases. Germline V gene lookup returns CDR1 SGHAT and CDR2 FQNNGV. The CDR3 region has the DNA TGTGCCAGCAGCTTAGTGATCAGGAGCGACGAGCAGTACTTC. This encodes CASSLVIRSDEQYF.

DNA of the CDR3: TGCAGTGCTAGAGACGTCAAAGGGTTTAGTGCCGGGGAGCTGTTTTTT. It encodes CSARDVKGFSAGELFF. The chain joins TRBV20-1 to TRBJ2-2; no definite D call. The CDR3 loop spans 16 amino acids. The V end was cut by 0 bases, the J end by 6 bases, with 17 bases between. Germline V lookup: CDR1 DFQATT, CDR2 SNEGSKA (reference sequence).

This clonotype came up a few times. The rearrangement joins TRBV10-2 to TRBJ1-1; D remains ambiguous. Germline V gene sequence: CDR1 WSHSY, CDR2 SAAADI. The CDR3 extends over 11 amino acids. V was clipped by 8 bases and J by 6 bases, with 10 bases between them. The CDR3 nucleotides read TGCGCCAGCGGGGATGGACCTGAAGCTTTCTTT. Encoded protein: CASGDGPEAFF.

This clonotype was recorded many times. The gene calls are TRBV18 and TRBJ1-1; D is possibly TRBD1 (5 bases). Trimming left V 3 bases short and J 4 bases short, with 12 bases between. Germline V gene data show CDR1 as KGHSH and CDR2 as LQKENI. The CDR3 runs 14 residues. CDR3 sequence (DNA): TGTGCCAGCTCACCGACCCCCCAGGGCACTGAAGCTTTCTTT. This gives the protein CASSPTPQGTEAFF. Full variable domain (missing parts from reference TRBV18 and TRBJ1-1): NAGVMQNPRHLVRRRGQEARLRCSPMKGHSHVYWYRQLPEEGLKFMVYLQKENIIDESGMPKERFSAEFPKEGPSILRIQQVVRGDSAAYFCASSPTPQGTEAFFGQGTRLTVV.

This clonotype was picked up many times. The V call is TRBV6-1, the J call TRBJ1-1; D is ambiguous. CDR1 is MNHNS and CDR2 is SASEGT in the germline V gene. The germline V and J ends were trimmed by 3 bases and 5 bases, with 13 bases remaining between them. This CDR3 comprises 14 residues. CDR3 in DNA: TGTGCCAGCAGTGAGCCGGGCGGATGGACTGAAGCTTTCTTT. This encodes CASSEPGGWTEAFF.

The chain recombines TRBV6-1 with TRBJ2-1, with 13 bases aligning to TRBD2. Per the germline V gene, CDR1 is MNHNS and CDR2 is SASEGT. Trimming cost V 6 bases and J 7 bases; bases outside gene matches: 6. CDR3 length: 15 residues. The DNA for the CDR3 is TGTGCCAGCAGAATAGGACTAGCGGGAGAGAATGAGCAGTTCTTC. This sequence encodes CASRIGLAGENEQFF.

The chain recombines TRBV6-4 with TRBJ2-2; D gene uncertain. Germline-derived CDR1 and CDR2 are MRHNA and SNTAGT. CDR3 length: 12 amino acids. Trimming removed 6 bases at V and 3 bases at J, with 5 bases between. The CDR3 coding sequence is TGTGCCAGCAGAAGTCACACCGGGGAGCTGTTTTTT. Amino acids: CASRSHTGELFF.

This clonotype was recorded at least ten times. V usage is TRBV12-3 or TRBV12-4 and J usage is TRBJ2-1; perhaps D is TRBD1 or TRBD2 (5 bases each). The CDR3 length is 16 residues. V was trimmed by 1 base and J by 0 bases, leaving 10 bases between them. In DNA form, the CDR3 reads TGTGCCAGCAGTTTAGAACGGGGCAGCTCCTACAATGAGCAGTTCTTC. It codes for CASSLERGSSYNEQFF.

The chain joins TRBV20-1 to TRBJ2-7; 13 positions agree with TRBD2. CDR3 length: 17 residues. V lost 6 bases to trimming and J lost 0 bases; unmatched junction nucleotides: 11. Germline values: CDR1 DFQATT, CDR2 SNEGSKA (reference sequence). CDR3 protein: CSADRRTSGSRSYEQYF. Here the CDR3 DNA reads TGCAGTGCGGACCGTCGGACTAGCGGGAGTCGCTCCTACGAGCAGTACTTC.

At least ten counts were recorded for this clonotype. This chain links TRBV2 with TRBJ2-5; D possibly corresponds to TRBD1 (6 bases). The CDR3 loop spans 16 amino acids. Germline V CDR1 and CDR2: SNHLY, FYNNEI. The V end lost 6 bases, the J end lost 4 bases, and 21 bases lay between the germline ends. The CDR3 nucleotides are TGTGCCAGCAGGAACTGGGGGCAGGGTGGTATAGAGACCCAGTACTTC. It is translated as CASRNWGQGGIETQYF.

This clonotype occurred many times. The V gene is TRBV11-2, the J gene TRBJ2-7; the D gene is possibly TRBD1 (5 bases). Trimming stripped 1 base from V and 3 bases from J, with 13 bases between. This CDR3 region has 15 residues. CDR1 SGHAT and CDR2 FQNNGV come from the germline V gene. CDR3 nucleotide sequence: TGTGCCAGCAGCTTAGGGCAGGGTGGAATCTACGAGCAGTACTTC. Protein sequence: CASSLGQGGIYEQYF. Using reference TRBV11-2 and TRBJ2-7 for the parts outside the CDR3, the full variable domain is EAGVAQSPRYKIIEKRQSVAFWCNPISGHATLYWYQQILGQGPKLLIQFQNNGVVDDSQLPKDRFSAERLKGVDSTLKIQPAKLEDSAVYLCASSLGQGGIYEQYFGPGTRLTVT.

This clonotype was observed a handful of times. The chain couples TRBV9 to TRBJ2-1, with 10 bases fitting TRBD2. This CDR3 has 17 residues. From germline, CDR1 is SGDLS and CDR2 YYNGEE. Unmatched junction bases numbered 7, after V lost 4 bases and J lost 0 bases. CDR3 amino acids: CASSRRSSGSSYNEQFF. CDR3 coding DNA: TGTGCCAGCAGCCGGAGGTCTAGCGGGAGCTCCTACAATGAGCAGTTCTTC.

The CDR3 region is CASRGTRNEKLFF. For the CDR3, the DNA is TGTGCCAGCAGGGGGACCAGAAATGAAAAACTGTTTTTT. The V and J genes are TRBV28 and TRBJ1-4; tentatively, D is TRBD1 (5 bases). The CDR3 is 13 residues long. V was cut by 6 bases and J by 5 bases, with 10 bases left in between. The germline gives CDR1 MDHEN, CDR2 SYDVKM.

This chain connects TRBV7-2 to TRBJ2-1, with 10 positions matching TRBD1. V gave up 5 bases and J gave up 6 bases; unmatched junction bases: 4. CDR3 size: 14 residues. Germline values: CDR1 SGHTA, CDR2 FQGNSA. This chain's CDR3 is CASSPWTGGNEQFF. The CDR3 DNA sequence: TGTGCCAGCAGCCCATGGACAGGGGGCAATGAGCAGTTCTTC. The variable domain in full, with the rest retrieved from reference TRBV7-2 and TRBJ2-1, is GAGVSQSPSNKVTEKGKDVELRCDPISGHTALYWYRQSLGQGLEFLIYFQGNSAPDKSGLPSDRFSAERTGGSVSTLTIQRTQQEDSAVYLCASSPWTGGNEQFFGPGTRLTVL.

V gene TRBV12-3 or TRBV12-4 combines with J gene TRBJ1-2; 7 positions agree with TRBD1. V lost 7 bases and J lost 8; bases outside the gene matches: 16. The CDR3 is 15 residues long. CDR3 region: CASIISTGEVRGYTF. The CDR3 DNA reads TGTGCCAGCATCATAAGCACAGGGGAGGTTCGGGGCTACACCTTC.

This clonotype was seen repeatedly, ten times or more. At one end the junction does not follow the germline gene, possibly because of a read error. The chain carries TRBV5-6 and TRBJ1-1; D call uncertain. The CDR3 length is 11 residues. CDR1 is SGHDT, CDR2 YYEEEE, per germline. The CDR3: CASSLGPEAFF. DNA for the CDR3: TGCGCCAGCAGCTTGGGCCCAGAAGCTTTCTTT. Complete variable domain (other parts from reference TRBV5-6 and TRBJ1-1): DAGVTQSPTHLIKTRGQQVTLRCSPKSGHDTVSWYQQALGQGPQFIFQYYEEEERQRGNFPDRFSGHQFPNYSSELNVNALLLGDSALYLCASSLGPEAFFGQGTRLTVV.

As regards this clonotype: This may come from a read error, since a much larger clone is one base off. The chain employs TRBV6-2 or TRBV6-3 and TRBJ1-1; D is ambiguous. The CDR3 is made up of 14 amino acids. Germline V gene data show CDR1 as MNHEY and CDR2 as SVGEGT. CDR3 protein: CACSYSSRNTEAFF. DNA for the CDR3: TGTGCCTGCAGTTACTCTAGCCGGAACACTGAAGCTTTCTTT.

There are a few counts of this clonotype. In DNA, the CDR3 is TGTGCCAGCAGGGCGATGGCTGAAGCTTTCTTT. Residues: CASRAMAEAFF. The genes are TRBV12-3 or TRBV12-4 and TRBJ1-1, with D unresolved. The V gene lost 6 bases and the J gene lost 6 bases, with 8 bases spanning the gap. CDR3 size: 11 residues.

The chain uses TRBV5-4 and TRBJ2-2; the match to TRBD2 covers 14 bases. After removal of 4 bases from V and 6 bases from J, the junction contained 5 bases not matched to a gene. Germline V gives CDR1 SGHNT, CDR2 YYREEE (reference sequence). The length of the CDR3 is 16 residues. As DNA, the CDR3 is TGTGCCAGCAGCCAGGGACTAGCGGGAGTAGCCGGGGAGCTGTTTTTT. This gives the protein CASSQGLAGVAGELFF. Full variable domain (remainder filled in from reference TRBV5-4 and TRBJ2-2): ETGVTQSPTHLIKTRGQQVTLRCSSQSGHNTVSWYQQALGQGPQFIFQYYREEENGRGNFPPRFSGLQFPNYSSELNVNALELDDSALYLCASSQGLAGVAGELFFGEGSRLTVL.

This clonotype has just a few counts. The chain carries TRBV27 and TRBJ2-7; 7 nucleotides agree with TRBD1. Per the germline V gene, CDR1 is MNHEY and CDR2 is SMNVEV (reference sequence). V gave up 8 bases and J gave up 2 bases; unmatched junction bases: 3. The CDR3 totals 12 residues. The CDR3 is CASGTGAYEQYF. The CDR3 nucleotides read TGTGCCAGCGGCACAGGGGCCTACGAGCAGTACTTC.

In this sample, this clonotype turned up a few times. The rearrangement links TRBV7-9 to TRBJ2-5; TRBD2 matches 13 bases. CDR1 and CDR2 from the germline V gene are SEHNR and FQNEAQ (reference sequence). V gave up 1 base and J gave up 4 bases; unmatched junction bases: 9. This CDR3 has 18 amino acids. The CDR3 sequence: CASSLGLAGGGLRETQYF. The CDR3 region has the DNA TGTGCCAGCAGCTTAGGACTAGCGGGAGGAGGTCTGAGAGAGACCCAGTACTTC.

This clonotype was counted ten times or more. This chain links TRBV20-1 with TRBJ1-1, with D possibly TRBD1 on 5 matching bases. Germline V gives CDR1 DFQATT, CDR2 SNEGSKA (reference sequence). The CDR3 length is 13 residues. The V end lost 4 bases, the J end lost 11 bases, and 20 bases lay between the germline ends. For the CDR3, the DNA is TGCAGTGCTAACCTCCGGGGGGGTAAAAGGGCTTTCTTT. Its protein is CSANLRGGKRAFF.